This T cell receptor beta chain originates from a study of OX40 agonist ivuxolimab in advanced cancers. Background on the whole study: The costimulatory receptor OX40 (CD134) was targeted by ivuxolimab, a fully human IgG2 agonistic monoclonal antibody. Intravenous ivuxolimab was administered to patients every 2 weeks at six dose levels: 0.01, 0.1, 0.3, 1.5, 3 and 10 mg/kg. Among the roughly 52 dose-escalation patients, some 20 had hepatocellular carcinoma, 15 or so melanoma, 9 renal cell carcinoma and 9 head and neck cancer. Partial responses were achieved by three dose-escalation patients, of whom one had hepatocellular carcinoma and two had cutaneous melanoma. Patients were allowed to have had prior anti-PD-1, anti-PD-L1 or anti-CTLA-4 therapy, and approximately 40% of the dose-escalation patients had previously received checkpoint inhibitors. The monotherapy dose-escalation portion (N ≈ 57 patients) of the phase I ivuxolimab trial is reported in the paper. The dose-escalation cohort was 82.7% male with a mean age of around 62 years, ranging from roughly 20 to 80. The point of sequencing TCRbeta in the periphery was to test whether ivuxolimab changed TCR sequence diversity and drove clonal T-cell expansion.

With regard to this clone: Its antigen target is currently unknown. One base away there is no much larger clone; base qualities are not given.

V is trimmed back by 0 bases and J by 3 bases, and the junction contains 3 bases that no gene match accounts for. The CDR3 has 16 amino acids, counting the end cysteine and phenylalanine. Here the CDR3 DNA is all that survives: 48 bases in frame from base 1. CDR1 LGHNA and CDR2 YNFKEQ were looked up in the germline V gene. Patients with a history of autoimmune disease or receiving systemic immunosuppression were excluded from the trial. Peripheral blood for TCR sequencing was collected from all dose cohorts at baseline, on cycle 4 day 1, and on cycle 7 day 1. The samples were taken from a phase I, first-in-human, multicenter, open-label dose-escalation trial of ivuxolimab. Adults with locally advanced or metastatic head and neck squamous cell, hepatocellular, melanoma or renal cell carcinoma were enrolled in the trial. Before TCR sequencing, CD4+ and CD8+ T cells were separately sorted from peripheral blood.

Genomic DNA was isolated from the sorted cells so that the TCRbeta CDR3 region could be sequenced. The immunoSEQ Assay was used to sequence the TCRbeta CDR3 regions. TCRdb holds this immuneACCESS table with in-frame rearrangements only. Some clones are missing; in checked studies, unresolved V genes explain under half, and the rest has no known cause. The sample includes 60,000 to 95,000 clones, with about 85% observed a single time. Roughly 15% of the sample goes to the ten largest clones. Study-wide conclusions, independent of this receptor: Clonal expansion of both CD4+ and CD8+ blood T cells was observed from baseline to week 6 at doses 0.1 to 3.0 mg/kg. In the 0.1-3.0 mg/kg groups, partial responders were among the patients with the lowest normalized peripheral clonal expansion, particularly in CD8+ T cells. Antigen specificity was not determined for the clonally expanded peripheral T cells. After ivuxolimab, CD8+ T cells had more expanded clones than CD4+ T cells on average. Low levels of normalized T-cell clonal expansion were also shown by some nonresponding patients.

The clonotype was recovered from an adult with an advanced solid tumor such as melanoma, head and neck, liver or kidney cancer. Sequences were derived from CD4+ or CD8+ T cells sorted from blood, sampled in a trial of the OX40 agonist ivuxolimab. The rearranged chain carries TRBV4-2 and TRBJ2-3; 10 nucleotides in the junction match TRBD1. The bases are TGTGCCAGCAGCCAAGATGGGACAGGGGTAACAGATACGCAGTATTTT. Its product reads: CASSQDGTGVTDTQYF.